This T cell receptor (beta chain) was recovered during a study of blood T cells in healthy people across ages. The study's findings and limits: Lack of knowledge of donor CMV status possibly confounded expanded clonotype changes.

There are a few counts of this clonotype. Its antigen remains unknown. Donors were healthy Caucasian individuals from Russia aged about 6 to 100. A second PCR, run for 7 to 11 cycles, used a sample-barcoded 5' primer plus a J-beta primer mix. Every sample returned 2.5 million or more CDR3-containing paired-end reads. TCRdb re-derived calls from the 5' RACE reads in MiXCR, one entry per CDR3 protein. The sample shows some 1.4 million distinct CDR3 sequences, around 42% of them seen only once. This CDR3 contains 15 residues. Looked up from germline, CDR1 is SEHNR and CDR2 is FQNEAQ (reference sequence). V gave up 5 bases and J gave up 0 bases, with 14 bases separating them.

The sequencing sample was made of blood. The chain uses TRBV7-9 and TRBJ2-7, with D tentatively TRBD2 (6 bases). This TCR derives from a woman aged 18-29 years in good health. CDR3 DNA sequence: TGTGCCAGCAGCAACATGGGACTTTTCTCCTACGAGCAGTACTTC. Residues: CASSNMGLFSYEQYF.